One and the same sample provided the 11 T cell receptor gamma chains below, sequenced in a study of gamma delta lymphoproliferative disorders and STAT genes. Genomic DNA from isolated PBMCs served as the sequencing template. TCRdb repeated clone calling on the multiplex PCR reads with CATT. This table has some 2,200 gamma-chain clones, around 11% appearing once. The sample comprised blood. The receptors originated from a human donor in good health.

This clone is deemed medium-sized (0.01 to 0.1%). This chain joins TRGV4 and TRGJ1 or TRGJ2. TCRdb carries no J gene annotation; the J gene was assigned here by matching the DNA with germline. The CDR3 covers 15 residues. Germline V gene sequence: CDR1 EGSTGY, CDR2 YDSYTSSV. J lost 2 bases, V lost 2 bases, and 9 bases had no gene match. The CDR3 region has the DNA TGTGCCACCTGGGATGCGAAAGGGGATTATTATAAGAAACTCTTT. Amino acids: CATWDAKGDYYKKLF.

In this sample, this clone is medium-sized. The chain carries TRGV2 and TRGJP2. TCRdb records no J gene; here it was assigned by comparing the DNA to germline. CDR1 is EGSNGY, CDR2 YDSYNSKV, per germline. This CDR3 region has 16 residues. Unmatched junction bases numbered 11, after V lost 0 bases and J lost 7 bases. The CDR3 loop reads CATWDGLFFIDWIKTF. Written as DNA, the CDR3 is TGTGCCACCTGGGACGGGCTATTCTTTATTGATTGGATCAAGACGTTT.

This clone is medium-sized in the sample. V is TRGV2 and J is TRGJ1 or TRGJ2. The J gene was missing in TCRdb and was found by matching the end of the DNA to germline. Germline CDR1 is EGSNGY and CDR2 is YDSYNSKV. There are 14 residues in the CDR3. V was clipped by 1 base and J by 2 bases; unmatched bases: 5. CDR3 sequence: CATWDGDYYYKKLF. For the CDR3, the DNA is TGTGCCACCTGGGACGGCGACTATTATTATAAGAAACTCTTT.

Relative to its sample, this clone is medium-sized. This rearrangement joins TRGV8 to TRGJ1 or TRGJ2. TCRdb is silent on the J gene; assignment here came from matching the DNA to germline. The germline V gene encodes CDR1 VENAVY and CDR2 YDSYNSRV. CDR3 length equals 13 residues. J was trimmed by 1 base and V by 5 bases; bases with no gene match: 5. The CDR3 here is CATWVRNYYKKLF. CDR3 nucleotide sequence: TGTGCCACCTGGGTTCGTAATTATTATAAGAAACTCTTT.

This clone is termed medium-sized. The chain couples TRGV2 to TRGJP2. In the absence of a J gene in TCRdb, the DNA was matched to germline to assign it here. This CDR3 is 19 amino acids long. V lost 0 bases to trimming and J lost 2 bases; unmatched junction nucleotides: 15. Per the germline V gene, CDR1 is EGSNGY and CDR2 is YDSYNSKV. The DNA for the CDR3 is TGTGCCACCTGGGACGGGCGAAGTATGCCCCGGAGTAGTGATTGGATCAAGACGTTT. This gives the protein CATWDGRSMPRSSDWIKTF.

In its sample, this clone is medium-sized (0.01 to 0.1%). This chain joins TRGV4 and TRGJ1 or TRGJ2. TCRdb carries no J gene annotation; the J gene was assigned here by matching the DNA with germline. Germline lookup yields CDR1 EGSTGY and CDR2 YDSYTSSV. The CDR3 is 12 amino acids. After removal of 5 bases from V and 3 bases from J, the junction contained 4 bases not matched to a gene. CDR3 amino acids: CATWGVYYKKLF. The CDR3 nucleotides are TGTGCCACCTGGGGGGTTTATTATAAGAAACTCTTT.

There are a few counts of this clone. It is likely a read error: a sequence one base away is far more abundant. Other DNA sequences within the sample encode an identical CDR3. This sequence joins TRGV4 and TRGJP1. Germline matching of the DNA provided the J gene here, since TCRdb leaves it blank. The CDR3 length is 14 residues. V was pared by 9 bases and J by 6 bases, with 13 bases of the junction left unmatched. CDR1 EGSTGY and CDR2 YDSYTSSV come from the germline V gene. Written as DNA, the CDR3 is TGTGCCACCCCCTTGGATTTCGCTGGTTGGTTCAAGATATTT. Translation gives CATPLDFAGWFKIF.

Concerning this clone: The junction departs from the called germline gene at one end, perhaps through a read error. The rearrangement joins TRGV10 to TRGJ1 or TRGJ2. TCRdb does not report a J gene; here it was assigned by matching the DNA to germline references. TRGV10 counts as an open reading frame of uncertain function. The CDR3 consists of 13 residues. CDR3 sequence (DNA): TGCGCGGGATCGACGTCCTATTATTATAAGAAACTCTTT. Its protein is CAGSTSYYYKKLF.

With respect to this clone: Because the CDR3's place on the DNA is in doubt, the DNA is left out and the CDR3 is given as listed by TCRdb. The V gene is TRGV3; the J gene was not called. The germline V gene has CDR1 VTNTFY and CDR2 YDVSTARD (reference sequence). The CDR3 numbers 18 amino acids, ends counted. The CDR3 loop is CATWDWGIRNSLAVEQHF.

This clone is medium-sized (0.01 to 0.1%). Other DNA sequences in the same sample also yield this CDR3. This chain uses TRGV4 with TRGJ1 or TRGJ2. The J gene comes from matching the DNA to germline here; TCRdb lacks it. The germline CDR1 and CDR2 sequences are EGSTGY and YDSYTSSV. The CDR3 totals 13 residues. The V gene end was trimmed by 4 bases and the J gene end by 3 bases; junction bases not matched to a gene: 6. This chain's CDR3 is CATWDGFYYKKLF. The DNA of the CDR3 is TGTGCCACCTGGGACGGCTTTTATTATAAGAAACTCTTT.

This clone is classed as medium-sized. The DNA is left out, because the CDR3 cannot be placed on it with certainty; the CDR3 is given as TCRdb lists it. No J gene was assigned, while the V gene was called as TRGV11. TRGV11 is an ORF; its function is uncertain. Including both end residues, the CDR3 is 17 amino acids long. CDR3 sequence reads: CTTVPAGLAINYYKKLF.